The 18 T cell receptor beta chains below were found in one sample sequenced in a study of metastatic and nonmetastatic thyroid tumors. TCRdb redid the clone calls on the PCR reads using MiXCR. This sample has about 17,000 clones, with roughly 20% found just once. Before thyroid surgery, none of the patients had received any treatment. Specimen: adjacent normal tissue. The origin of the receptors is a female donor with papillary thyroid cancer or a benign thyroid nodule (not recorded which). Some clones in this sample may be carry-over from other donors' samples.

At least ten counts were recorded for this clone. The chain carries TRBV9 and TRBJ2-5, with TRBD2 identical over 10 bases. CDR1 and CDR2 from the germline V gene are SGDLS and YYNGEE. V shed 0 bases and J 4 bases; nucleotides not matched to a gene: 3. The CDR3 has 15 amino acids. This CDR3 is CASSVDLAGAETQYF. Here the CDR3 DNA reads TGTGCCAGCAGCGTAGATCTAGCGGGAGCAGAGACCCAGTACTTC.

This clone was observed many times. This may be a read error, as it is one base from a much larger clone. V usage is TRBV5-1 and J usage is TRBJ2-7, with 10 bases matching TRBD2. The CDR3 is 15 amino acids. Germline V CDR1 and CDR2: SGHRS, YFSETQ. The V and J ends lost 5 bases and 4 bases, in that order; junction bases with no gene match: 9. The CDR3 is CASSSSSGSRYEQYF. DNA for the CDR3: TGCGCCAGCAGTAGCTCTAGCGGGAGTCGGTACGAGCAGTACTTC.

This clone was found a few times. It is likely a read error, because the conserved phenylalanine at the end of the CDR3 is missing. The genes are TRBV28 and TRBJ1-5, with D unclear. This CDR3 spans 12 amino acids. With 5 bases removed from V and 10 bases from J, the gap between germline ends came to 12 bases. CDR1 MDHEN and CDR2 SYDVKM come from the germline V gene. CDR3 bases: TGTGCCAGCAGTCCCAGACGTTGTCCCCAGCATTCT. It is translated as CASSPRRCPQHS.

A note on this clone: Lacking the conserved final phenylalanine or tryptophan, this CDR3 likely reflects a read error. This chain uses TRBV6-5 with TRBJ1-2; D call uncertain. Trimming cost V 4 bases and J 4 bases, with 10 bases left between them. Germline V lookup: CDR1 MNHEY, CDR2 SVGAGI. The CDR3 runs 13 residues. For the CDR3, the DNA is TGTGCCAGCAGTTCCGGGAGAGCCTATGGCTACACCTGC. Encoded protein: CASSSGRAYGYTC.

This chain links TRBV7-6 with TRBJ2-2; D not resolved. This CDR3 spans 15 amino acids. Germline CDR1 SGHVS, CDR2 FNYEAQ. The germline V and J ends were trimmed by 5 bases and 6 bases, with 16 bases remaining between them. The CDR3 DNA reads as TGTGCCAGCAGCCGACGTCCGGGCGAGGCCGGGGAGCTGTTTTTT. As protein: CASSRRPGEAGELFF.

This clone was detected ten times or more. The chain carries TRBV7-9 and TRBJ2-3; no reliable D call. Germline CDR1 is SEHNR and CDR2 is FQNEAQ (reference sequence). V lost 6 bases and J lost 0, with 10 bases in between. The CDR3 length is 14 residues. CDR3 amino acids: CASSKVASTDTQYF. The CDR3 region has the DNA TGTGCCAGCAGTAAAGTAGCTAGCACAGATACGCAGTATTTT. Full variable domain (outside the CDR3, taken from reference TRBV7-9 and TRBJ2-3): DTGVSQNPRHKITKRGQNVTFRCDPISEHNRLYWYRQTLGQGPEFLTYFQNEAQLEKSRLLSDRFSAERPKGSFSTLEIQRTEQGDSAMYLCASSKVASTDTQYFGPGTRLTVL.

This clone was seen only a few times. CDR3 sequence (DNA): TGTGCCAGCGCACTTAATCGCGAGCAGTACTTC. Translation gives CASALNREQYF. The genes are TRBV28 and TRBJ2-7; D gene uncertain. Trimming took off 8 bases at V and 6 bases at J, with 11 bases between the two ends. The CDR3 covers 11 residues. Germline assignment: CDR1 MDHEN and CDR2 SYDVKM.

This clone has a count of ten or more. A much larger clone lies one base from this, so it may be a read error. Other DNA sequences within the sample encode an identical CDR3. The DNA for the CDR3 is TGTGCCAGCAGCGCTACCTACGAGCGGTACTTC. This gives the protein CASSATYERYF. The rearrangement joins TRBV11-3 to TRBJ2-7, with no clear D. The CDR3 is 11 amino acids. The germline V gene encodes CDR1 SGHNT and CDR2 YENEEA.

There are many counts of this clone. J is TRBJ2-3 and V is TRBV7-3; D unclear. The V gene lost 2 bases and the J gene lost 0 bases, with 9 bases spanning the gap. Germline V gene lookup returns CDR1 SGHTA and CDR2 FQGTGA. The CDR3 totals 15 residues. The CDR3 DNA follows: TGTGCCAGCAGCTTATCGTTCCTAAGCACAGATACGCAGTATTTT. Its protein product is CASSLSFLSTDTQYF. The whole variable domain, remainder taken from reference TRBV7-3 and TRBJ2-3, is GAGVSQTPSNKVTEKGKYVELRCDPISGHTALYWYRQSLGQGPEFLIYFQGTGAADDSGLPNDRFFAVRPEGSVSTLKIQRTERGDSAVYLCASSLSFLSTDTQYFGPGTRLTVL.

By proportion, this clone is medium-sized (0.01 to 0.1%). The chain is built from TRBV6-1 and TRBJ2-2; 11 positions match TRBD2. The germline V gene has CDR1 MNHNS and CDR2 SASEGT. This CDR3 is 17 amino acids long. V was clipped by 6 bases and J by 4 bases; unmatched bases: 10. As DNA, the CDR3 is TGTGCCAGCAGAGACCGACTAGCGGGGTCAGGCACCGGGGAGCTGTTTTTT. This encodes CASRDRLAGSGTGELFF.

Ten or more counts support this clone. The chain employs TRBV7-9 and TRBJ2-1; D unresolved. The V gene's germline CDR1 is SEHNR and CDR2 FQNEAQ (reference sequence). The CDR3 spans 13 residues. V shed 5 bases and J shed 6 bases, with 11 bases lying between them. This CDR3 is CASSTQTGNEQFF. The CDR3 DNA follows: TGTGCCAGCAGCACCCAGACTGGCAATGAGCAGTTCTTC.

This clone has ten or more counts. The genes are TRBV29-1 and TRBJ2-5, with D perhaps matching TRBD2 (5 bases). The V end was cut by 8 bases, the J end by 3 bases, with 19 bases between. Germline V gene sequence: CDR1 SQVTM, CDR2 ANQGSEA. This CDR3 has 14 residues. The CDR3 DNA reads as TGCAGCCTTGTCCTCTCGATGAGGGAAGAGACCCAGTACTTC. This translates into CSLVLSMREETQYF.

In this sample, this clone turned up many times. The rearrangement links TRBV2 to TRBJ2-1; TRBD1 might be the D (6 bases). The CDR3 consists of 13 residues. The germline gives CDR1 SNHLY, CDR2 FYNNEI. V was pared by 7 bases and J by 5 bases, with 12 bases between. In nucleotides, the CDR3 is TGTGCCAGCACTGGGGGCCCCAACAATGAGCAGTTCTTC. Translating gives CASTGGPNNEQFF.

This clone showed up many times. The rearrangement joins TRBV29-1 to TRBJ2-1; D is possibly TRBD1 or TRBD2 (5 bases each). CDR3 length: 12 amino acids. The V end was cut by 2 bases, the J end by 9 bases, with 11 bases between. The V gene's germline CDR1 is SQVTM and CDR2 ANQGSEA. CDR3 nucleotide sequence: TGCAGCGTTGAACTAGAGGGGCTTGAGCAGTTCTTC. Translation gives CSVELEGLEQFF.

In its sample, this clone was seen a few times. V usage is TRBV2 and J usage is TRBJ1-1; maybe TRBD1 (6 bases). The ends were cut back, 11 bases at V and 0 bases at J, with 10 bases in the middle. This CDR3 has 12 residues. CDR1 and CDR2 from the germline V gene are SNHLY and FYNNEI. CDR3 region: CAGRTVNTEAFF. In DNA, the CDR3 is TGTGCCGGTCGGACAGTGAACACTGAAGCTTTCTTT.

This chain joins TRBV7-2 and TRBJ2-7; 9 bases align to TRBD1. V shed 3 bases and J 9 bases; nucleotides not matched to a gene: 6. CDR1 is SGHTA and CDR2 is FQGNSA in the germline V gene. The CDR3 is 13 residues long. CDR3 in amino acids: CASSLGGTGPQYF. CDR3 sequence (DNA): TGTGCCAGCAGCTTGGGGGGGACAGGGCCGCAGTACTTC.

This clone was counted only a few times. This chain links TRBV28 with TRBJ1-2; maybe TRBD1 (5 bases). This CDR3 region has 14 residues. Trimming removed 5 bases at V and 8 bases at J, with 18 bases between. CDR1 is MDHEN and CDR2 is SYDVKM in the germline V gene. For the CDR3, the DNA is TGTGCCAGCAGTCCCATGGGGGAGAGCTACGGCTACACCTTC. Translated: CASSPMGESYGYTF.

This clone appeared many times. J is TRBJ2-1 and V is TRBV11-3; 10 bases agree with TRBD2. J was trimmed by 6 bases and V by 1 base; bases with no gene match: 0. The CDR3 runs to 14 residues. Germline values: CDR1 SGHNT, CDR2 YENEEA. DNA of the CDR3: TGTGCCAGCAGCTTAGCTAGCGGGAGCAATGAGCAGTTCTTC. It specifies CASSLASGSNEQFF.